This is a list of T cell receptor beta chains from one sample in a study of blood T cell repertoires in COVID-19. Sequencing was performed with immunoSEQ multiplex PCR; in TCRdb, only in-frame clones are kept and a portion is missing. The profile covers more than 90,000 clones, with 82% appearing a single time and around 18% taken by the ten largest. Sequencing was done on a sample of peripheral blood. All receptors derive from a man of 80 years or more with acute or convalescent COVID-19. Each CDR3 is given with its conserved first and last residue. The order of the fields is J gene, V gene, clone size, D gene, CDR3 DNA, CDR3 protein. D genes are given only for firm matches. Where a row states a size, it is once, few, many or the class of an expanded clone; other rows omit it.

TRBJ2-7 TRBV27 - - TGTGCCAGCAGGCTAGCATCCTCCTACGAGCAGTACTTC CASRLASSYEQYF
TRBJ2-2 TRBV5-6 - TRBD1 TGTGCCAGCTCGGGACAGGGAGGGGCCGGGGAGCTGTTTTTT CASSGQGGAGELFF
TRBJ2-7 TRBV5-6 - TRBD1 TGTGCCAGCAGCTTACAGGGGTTCGGCGAGCAGTACTTC CASSLQGFGEQYF
TRBJ2-3 TRBV12-2 - - TGTGCAAGTCGCCCCGGCGCTAGCGGGAGAGTGAGAGATACGCAGTATTTT CASRPGASGRVRDTQYF
TRBJ1-2 TRBV4-3 - TRBD1 TGCGCCAGCAGCGCCGGGACAGGGGATGGCTACACCTTC CASSAGTGDGYTF
TRBJ2-1 TRBV2 - - TGTGCCAGCAGCCCCTCAGGGGATGAGCAGTTCTTC CASSPSGDEQFF
TRBJ1-1 TRBV5-1 - - TGCGCCAGCAGCTCGGTGGACACTGAAGCTTTCTTT CASSSVDTEAFF
TRBJ2-7 TRBV28 - TRBD1 TGTGCCAGCAGTCCTTTCGACAGGGGGGCGTACGAGCAGTACTTC CASSPFDRGAYEQYF
TRBJ1-5 TRBV15 - - TGTGCCACCAGCAGAGATCTTCTGGGGGACATGGCTCAGCCCCAGCATTTT CATSRDLLGDMAQPQHF
TRBJ2-1 TRBV5-1 - - TGCGCCAGCAGCAAGGACTGGAATGAGCAGTTCTTC CASSKDWNEQFF
TRBJ2-7 TRBV6-1 - - TGTGCCAGCAGTGAACGACCATCGGGGCAGTACTTC CASSERPSGQYF
TRBJ2-7 TRBV20-1 - TRBD2 TGCAGTGCTAGTTCAGGTCTAGCGGCCTACGAGCAGTACTTC CSASSGLAAYEQYF
TRBJ1-2 TRBV11-2 - TRBD1 TGTGCCAGCAGCCTAGGGACAGGGCTGAACTATGGCTACACCTTC CASSLGTGLNYGYTF
TRBJ1-4 TRBV4-3 - TRBD1 TGCGCCAGCAGCCAGGACAGGGGGCGCACGACTAATGAAAAACTGTTTTTT CASSQDRGRTTNEKLFF
TRBJ2-7 TRBV11-3 - - TGTGCCAGCTCCCCGGGACTTGTTGCCTACGAGCAGTACTTC CASSPGLVAYEQYF
TRBJ2-1 TRBV9 - - TGTGCCAGCAGCGTAGAGGGAGAGGGTTACTACAATGAGCAGTTCTTC CASSVEGEGYYNEQFF
TRBJ2-2 TRBV5-5 few - TGTGCCAGCAGCTTGGTAGGGGGTGACACCGGGGAGCTGTTTTTT CASSLVGGDTGELFF
TRBJ2-7 TRBV6-2/TRBV6-3 few TRBD2 TGTGCCAGCAGTGGCGGGAGCTCCTACGAGCAGTACTTC CASSGGSSYEQYF
TRBJ1-5 TRBV9 few - TGTGCCAGCAGCCCGTCCCCGGGTCAGCCCCAGCATTTT CASSPSPGQPQHF
TRBJ1-3 TRBV19 - - TGTGCCAGTAGTGGCCGGAGCTCTGGAAACACCATATATTTT CASSGRSSGNTIYF
TRBJ1-1 TRBV6-5 once - TGTGCCAGCAGAGAGGTCGGGGTCACTGAAGCTTTCTTT CASREVGVTEAFF
TRBJ2-3 TRBV11-2 - TRBD2 TGTGCCAGCAGCACCCTAGCGGGAGTCCGTGATACGCAGTATTTT CASSTLAGVRDTQYF
TRBJ1-2 TRBV5-1 - TRBD1 TGCGCCAGCAGCTCCTCAGGGGGCCAGGGCTATGGCTACACCTTC CASSSSGGQGYGYTF
TRBJ2-7 TRBV19 - TRBD1 TGTGCCAGTACCCACAACGTCCGGGACAGGTTAACCCCCATGTTCTACGAGCAGTACTTC CASTHNVRDRLTPMFYEQYF
TRBJ1-5 TRBV6-5 - - TGTGCCAGCAGTTCCGCCACAGGGTCGGGCAATCAGCCCCAGCATTTT CASSSATGSGNQPQHF
TRBJ2-7 TRBV18 once - TGTGCCAGCTCACCAGCGAGCGAGCAGTACTTC CASSPASEQYF
TRBJ1-1 TRBV28 - - TGTGCCAGCAAATTAAGGGGGATAAACACTGAAGCTTTCTTT CASKLRGINTEAFF
TRBJ1-2 TRBV28 - - TGTGCCAGCAGCTTCCCCACGCCACTGGGCTACACCTTC CASSFPTPLGYTF
TRBJ1-1 TRBV7-9 - - TGTGCCAGCAGCTTATGGGGGGGCCGTGAAGCTTTCTTT CASSLWGGREAFF
TRBJ1-1 TRBV6-5 - TRBD1 TGTGCCAGCAAGACAGGGGAGGACACTGAAGCTTTCTTT CASKTGEDTEAFF
TRBJ1-4 TRBV2 - - TGTGCCAGCATCTTGGGAGGCGGTGAAAAACTGTTTTTT CASILGGGEKLFF
TRBJ2-1 TRBV9 - - TGTGCCAGCAGCGTAGATATAGCTTCCTACAATGAACAGTTCTTC CASSVDIASYNEQFF
TRBJ2-7 TRBV6-5 - - TGTGCCAGCAGTTACCTGGGACAACGGTACGAGCAGTACTTC CASSYLGQRYEQYF
TRBJ2-1 TRBV11-2 - - TGTGCCAGCAGCCTCGTGGGGGGGCGCTCCTACAATGAGCAGTTCTTC CASSLVGGRSYNEQFF
TRBJ2-1 TRBV3-1/TRBV3-2 - TRBD2 TGTGCCAGCAGCCAGCAAGCGGGAAGGGCACAGTTCTTC CASSQQAGRAQFF
TRBJ1-4 TRBV6-5 - - TGTGCCAGCAGTTATACTACGGGTGCTAATGAAAAACTGTTTTTT CASSYTTGANEKLFF
TRBJ1-5 TRBV19 - - TGTGCCAGTACCCTAGGGGTTTATAGCAATCAGCCCCAGCATTTT CASTLGVYSNQPQHF
TRBJ1-2 TRBV5-5 - TRBD1 TGTGCCAGCAGATTAGAGGGGGCGAACTATGGCTACACCTTC CASRLEGANYGYTF
TRBJ2-3 TRBV7-9 few TRBD1 TGTGCCAGCAGCTTGGCGACAGGGTCGGGAGATACGCAGTATTTT CASSLATGSGDTQYF
TRBJ2-2 TRBV7-2 - TRBD1 TGTGCCAGCAGCTTAGGGGGACAGGGGAGCACCGGGGAGCTGTTTTTT CASSLGGQGSTGELFF
TRBJ2-5 TRBV4-3 once - TGCGCCAGCAGCCAAGATCTGCGGGACCGGACCCAGTACTTC CASSQDLRDRTQYF
TRBJ2-3 TRBV10-3 - - TGTGCCATCAGCGCGCAGGGTATGACAGATACGCAGTATTTT CAISAQGMTDTQYF
TRBJ2-2 TRBV7-2 - TRBD1 TGTGCCAGCAGCTTAAGGTTGGGGACAGGGTCCGGGGAGCTGTTTTTT CASSLRLGTGSGELFF
TRBJ2-1 TRBV6-6 - - TGTGCCACTAAGAGGGAGATTAACTACAATGAGCAGTTCTTC CATKREINYNEQFF
TRBJ1-4 TRBV28 once TRBD1 TGTGCCAGCAGTCCACCGGGACAGGGAGGCGGTGGAAAACTGTTTTTT CASSPPGQGGGGKLFF
TRBJ1-3 TRBV5-1 - - TGCGCCAGCAGCTTAGCAGGCAACTCTGGAAACACCATATATTTT CASSLAGNSGNTIYF
TRBJ1-4 TRBV5-4 once - TGTGCCAGCAGCTTGGGTGCAGCGGGGGGGGACGACGAAAAACTGTTTTTT CASSLGAAGGDDEKLFF
TRBJ1-5 TRBV19 once TRBD1 TGTGCCAGTAGTAAGGACAGGGGCGGTTTGGGGAATCAGCCCCAGCATTTT CASSKDRGGLGNQPQHF
TRBJ2-3 TRBV19 - - TGTGCCAGTAGTATTGGAACAGGGCGCCCAGATACGCAGTATTTT CASSIGTGRPDTQYF
TRBJ2-1 TRBV7-8 - - TGTGCCAGCAGCGAAGGGACTTCCTACAATGAGCAGTTCTTC CASSEGTSYNEQFF
TRBJ2-2 TRBV30 - - TGTGCCTGGGTCGGACAGGGGGAGCTGTTTTTT CAWVGQGELFF
TRBJ1-1 TRBV19 - - TGTGCCAGTAGTATGCAGGTCAACACTGAAGCTTTCTTT CASSMQVNTEAFF
TRBJ2-1 TRBV27 - TRBD1 TGTGCCAGCAGTACCCGACAGGGGGCTGAGTTCTTC CASSTRQGAEFF
TRBJ2-5 TRBV5-4 - TRBD2 TGTGCCAGCAGCCCTTCGCTAGCGGGCGGAGAGACCCAGTACTTC CASSPSLAGGETQYF
TRBJ2-1 TRBV7-2 - TRBD2 TGTGCCAGCAGCTTAGGCGGGAGTAGGGATGAGCAGTTCTTC CASSLGGSRDEQFF
TRBJ1-6 TRBV30 - - TGTGCCGGCCGTCAGGGAGGCAATTCACCCCTCCACTTT CAGRQGGNSPLHF
TRBJ2-3 TRBV10-3 - TRBD2 TGTGCCATTCTTAGCGGGAGCTCTGGAGATACGCAGTATTTT CAILSGSSGDTQYF
TRBJ1-4 TRBV3-1/TRBV3-2 - TRBD1 TGTGCCAGCAGCCAAGAAGGGGGCCCGGCTAATGAAAAACTGTTTTTT CASSQEGGPANEKLFF